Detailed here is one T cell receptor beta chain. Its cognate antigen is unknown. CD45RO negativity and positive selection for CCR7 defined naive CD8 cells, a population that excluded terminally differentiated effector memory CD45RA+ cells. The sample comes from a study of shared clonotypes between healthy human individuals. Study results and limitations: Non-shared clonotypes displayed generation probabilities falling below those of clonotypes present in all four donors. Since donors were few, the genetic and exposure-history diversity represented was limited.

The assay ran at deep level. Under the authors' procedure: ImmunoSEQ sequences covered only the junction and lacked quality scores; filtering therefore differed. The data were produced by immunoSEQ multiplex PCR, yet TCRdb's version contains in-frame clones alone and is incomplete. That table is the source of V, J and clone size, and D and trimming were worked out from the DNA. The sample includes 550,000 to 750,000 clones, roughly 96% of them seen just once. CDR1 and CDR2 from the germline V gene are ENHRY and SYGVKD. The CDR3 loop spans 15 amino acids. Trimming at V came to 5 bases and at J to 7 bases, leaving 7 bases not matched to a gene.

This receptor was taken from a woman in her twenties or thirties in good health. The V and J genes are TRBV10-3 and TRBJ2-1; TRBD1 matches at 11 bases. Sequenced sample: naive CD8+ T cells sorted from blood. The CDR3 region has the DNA TGTGCCATCAGTTCAATGGACAGGGGGCGTAATGAGCAGTTCTTC. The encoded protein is CAISSMDRGRNEQFF.